Listed below are T cell receptor beta chains from one sample, sequenced in a study of blood T cell repertoires in COVID-19. The protocol was immunoSEQ multiplex PCR, while the TCRdb copy is restricted to in-frame clones and leaves out a portion. Here the sample spans some 250,000 clones, approximately 80% being singletons. The specimen was peripheral blood. The source is a woman in her late teens or twenties with acute or convalescent COVID-19. Each CDR3 is given with its conserved first and last residue. Fields, in order: V gene, J gene, D gene, clone size, CDR3 DNA, CDR3 protein. A D gene is named only where the DNA matches it firmly. Clone size is not always given. Where it is, it says once, few, many or a class for expanded clones.

V gene: TRBV4-3
J gene: TRBJ2-2
D gene: .
clone size: .
CDR3 DNA: TGCGCCAGCAGCCAAGATATTGGAGGATCCGGGGAGCTGTTTTTT
CDR3 protein: CASSQDIGGSGELFF

V gene: TRBV7-8
J gene: TRBJ1-2
D gene: TRBD1
clone size: few
CDR3 DNA: TGTGCCAGCAGGCGCGGGGGAAACCGGGACAGGGATCGAGGCTACACCTTC
CDR3 protein: CASRRGGNRDRDRGYTF

V gene: TRBV27
J gene: TRBJ1-4
D gene: TRBD1
clone size: .
CDR3 DNA: TGTGCCAGCAGAGTCGGGACAGGGGGCAGGGAAAAACTGTTTTTT
CDR3 protein: CASRVGTGGREKLFF

V gene: TRBV6-5
J gene: TRBJ1-1
D gene: TRBD1
clone size: .
CDR3 DNA: TGTGCCAGTGAAGGGACAGGGGGATTTGAAGCTTTCTTT
CDR3 protein: CASEGTGGFEAFF

V gene: TRBV30
J gene: TRBJ1-4
D gene: .
clone size: .
CDR3 DNA: TGTGCCTGGAGCGGATCTAGGGAAAAACTGTTTTTT
CDR3 protein: CAWSGSREKLFF

V gene: TRBV7-8
J gene: TRBJ2-7
D gene: .
clone size: once
CDR3 DNA: TGTGCCAGCAGCCCCAACAGGGTCCCCTACGAGCAGTACTTC
CDR3 protein: CASSPNRVPYEQYF

V gene: TRBV4-2
J gene: TRBJ2-7
D gene: .
clone size: many
CDR3 DNA: TGTGCCAGCAGCCAAGAGTCCCGGGACGAGCAGTACTTC
CDR3 protein: CASSQESRDEQYF

V gene: TRBV15
J gene: TRBJ1-1
D gene: .
clone size: .
CDR3 DNA: TGTGCCACCAGCAGAGATCAGTCCGTTTTCCCAGGAGCTTTCTTT
CDR3 protein: CATSRDQSVFPGAFF

V gene: TRBV18
J gene: TRBJ1-1
D gene: .
clone size: .
CDR3 DNA: TGTGCCAGCTCACCCCGACCGACGGGCACTGAAGCTTTCTTT
CDR3 protein: CASSPRPTGTEAFF

V gene: TRBV5-4
J gene: TRBJ2-7
D gene: .
clone size: .
CDR3 DNA: TGTGCCAGCACCTATCCGGGGCGGGACTACGAGCAGTACTTC
CDR3 protein: CASTYPGRDYEQYF

V gene: TRBV4-2
J gene: TRBJ1-3
D gene: .
clone size: .
CDR3 DNA: TGTGCCAGCAGCCGTCAGGGTTCGGCTGGAAACACCATATATTTT
CDR3 protein: CASSRQGSAGNTIYF

V gene: TRBV2
J gene: TRBJ2-2
D gene: .
clone size: .
CDR3 DNA: TGTGCCAGCAGTGGACTCTCGAACACCGGGGAGCTGTTTTTT
CDR3 protein: CASSGLSNTGELFF

V gene: TRBV6-1
J gene: TRBJ1-5
D gene: .
clone size: .
CDR3 DNA: TGTGCCAGCAGTGAAGATAGGGCAGGGCGCAATCAGCCCCAGCATTTT
CDR3 protein: CASSEDRAGRNQPQHF

V gene: TRBV6-5
J gene: TRBJ1-1
D gene: .
clone size: .
CDR3 DNA: .
CDR3 protein: CASSYSIFGGGSKLFF

V gene: TRBV11-2
J gene: TRBJ2-1
D gene: TRBD1
clone size: .
CDR3 DNA: TGTGCCAGCAGCTCATACCGGGACAGGGTGGGCCAGAGGGGGTTCTTC
CDR3 protein: CASSSYRDRVGQRGFF

V gene: TRBV11-3
J gene: TRBJ1-6
D gene: .
clone size: .
CDR3 DNA: TGTGCCAGCAGCACAGGAAGCTCCTATAATTCACCCCTCCACTTT
CDR3 protein: CASSTGSSYNSPLHF

V gene: TRBV28
J gene: TRBJ2-4
D gene: TRBD2
clone size: .
CDR3 DNA: TGTGCCAGCAGTTTTCAGGTAGCGGGAAGGGCAAACATTCAGTACTTC
CDR3 protein: CASSFQVAGRANIQYF

V gene: TRBV5-3
J gene: TRBJ1-1
D gene: .
clone size: .
CDR3 DNA: TGTGCCAGAAGCTGCCGGGGTCAACTAGCTTTCTTT
CDR3 protein: CARSCRGQLAFF

V gene: TRBV27
J gene: TRBJ2-5
D gene: .
clone size: .
CDR3 DNA: TGTGCCAGCAGCGGGAGAGAGGAGACCCAGTACTTC
CDR3 protein: CASSGREETQYF

V gene: TRBV6-5
J gene: TRBJ1-5
D gene: .
clone size: many
CDR3 DNA: TGTGCCAGCAGTCCCCGGGGAAGGGGGAATCAGCCCCAGCATTTT
CDR3 protein: CASSPRGRGNQPQHF

V gene: TRBV4-2
J gene: TRBJ1-4
D gene: .
clone size: .
CDR3 DNA: TGTGCCAGCAGCCAGGACTCAGCTAATGAAAAACTGTTTTTT
CDR3 protein: CASSQDSANEKLFF

V gene: TRBV13
J gene: TRBJ2-2
D gene: TRBD1
clone size: .
CDR3 DNA: TGTGCCAGCAGCTTAGAGGGGGCCGGGACAGGCGGGGAGCTGTTTTTT
CDR3 protein: CASSLEGAGTGGELFF

V gene: TRBV29-1
J gene: TRBJ1-2
D gene: TRBD1
clone size: .
CDR3 DNA: TGCAGCGTTAACTCAAGGGGGCGGGATGGCTACACCTTC
CDR3 protein: CSVNSRGRDGYTF

V gene: TRBV7-8
J gene: TRBJ2-1
D gene: TRBD2
clone size: .
CDR3 DNA: TGTGCCAGCAGCGCAGTAGCGGGAGGGCCTTACAATGAGCAGTTCTTC
CDR3 protein: CASSAVAGGPYNEQFF

V gene: TRBV5-1
J gene: TRBJ2-1
D gene: .
clone size: few
CDR3 DNA: TGCGCCAGCAGCTTGGATTCCCTGGGCACTGAGCAGTTCTTC
CDR3 protein: CASSLDSLGTEQFF

V gene: TRBV9
J gene: TRBJ2-7
D gene: TRBD2
clone size: .
CDR3 DNA: TGTGCCAGCAGCGAGGGGGTAGCGGGAACCTACGAGCAGTACTTC
CDR3 protein: CASSEGVAGTYEQYF

V gene: TRBV5-4
J gene: TRBJ1-2
D gene: .
clone size: few
CDR3 DNA: TGTGCCAGCAACTACGGCCCTAGCTATGGCTACACCTTC
CDR3 protein: CASNYGPSYGYTF

V gene: TRBV23-1
J gene: TRBJ1-3
D gene: TRBD1
clone size: .
CDR3 DNA: TGCGCCAGCAGGTCGGACAGGGGTGCAGACACCATATATTTT
CDR3 protein: CASRSDRGADTIYF

V gene: TRBV9
J gene: TRBJ2-3
D gene: .
clone size: .
CDR3 DNA: TGTGCCAGCAGCGTGCGGATGGGAGATACGCAGTATTTT
CDR3 protein: CASSVRMGDTQYF

V gene: TRBV27
J gene: TRBJ2-5
D gene: TRBD1
clone size: .
CDR3 DNA: TGTGCCAGCAGTCCGTGGACAGGGCAAGAGACCCAGTACTTC
CDR3 protein: CASSPWTGQETQYF

V gene: TRBV27
J gene: TRBJ2-7
D gene: TRBD2
clone size: .
CDR3 DNA: TGTGCCAGCAGTTCCCCGTGGGGGGGGAGGGTACACGAGCAGTACTTC
CDR3 protein: CASSSPWGGRVHEQYF

V gene: TRBV4-3
J gene: TRBJ1-2
D gene: .
clone size: .
CDR3 DNA: TGCGCCAGCAGCCAAGATCAGTTCTCTGACTATGGCTACACCTTC
CDR3 protein: CASSQDQFSDYGYTF

V gene: TRBV7-9
J gene: TRBJ1-2
D gene: .
clone size: .
CDR3 DNA: TGTGCCAGCCTACTACCGGTTCCTACGGGACAAAACTATGGCTACACCTTC
CDR3 protein: CASLLPVPTGQNYGYTF

V gene: TRBV19
J gene: TRBJ2-2
D gene: TRBD2
clone size: once
CDR3 DNA: TGTGCCAGTAGCCGGACTAGCGGGAGGGTGGGGGAGCTGTTTTTT
CDR3 protein: CASSRTSGRVGELFF

V gene: TRBV5-1
J gene: TRBJ2-7
D gene: TRBD2
clone size: .
CDR3 DNA: TGCGCCAGCAGTCCTACCGGGACTAGCTCCTACGAGCAGTACTTC
CDR3 protein: CASSPTGTSSYEQYF

V gene: TRBV11-2
J gene: TRBJ2-6
D gene: .
clone size: .
CDR3 DNA: TGTGCCAGCACCTACCCCGGAGCAAGCTCTGGGGCCAACGTCCTGACTTTC
CDR3 protein: CASTYPGASSGANVLTF

V gene: TRBV28
J gene: TRBJ1-6
D gene: TRBD1
clone size: .
CDR3 DNA: TGTGCCAGCCGACAGGGCAATTCACCCCTCCACTTT
CDR3 protein: CASRQGNSPLHF

V gene: TRBV4-3
J gene: TRBJ2-2
D gene: TRBD2
clone size: .
CDR3 DNA: TGCGCCAGCAGCCAAGGCAGTCGGGAACTAGCGGGAGCGGTCGGGGAGCTGTTTTTT
CDR3 protein: CASSQGSRELAGAVGELFF

V gene: TRBV6-5
J gene: TRBJ1-1
D gene: .
clone size: .
CDR3 DNA: TGTGCCAGCAGTTACGATCGAGCGGGCACTGAAGCTTTCTTT
CDR3 protein: CASSYDRAGTEAFF

V gene: TRBV9
J gene: TRBJ2-5
D gene: TRBD2
clone size: few
CDR3 DNA: TGTGCCAGCAGCGTAGATGGTAGCGGGAGTCAGGAGACCCAGTACTTC
CDR3 protein: CASSVDGSGSQETQYF

V gene: TRBV30
J gene: TRBJ1-2
D gene: TRBD1
clone size: .
CDR3 DNA: TGTGCCTGGAGTGTAAGGGGACAGTCTAACTATGGCTACACCTTC
CDR3 protein: CAWSVRGQSNYGYTF

V gene: TRBV28
J gene: TRBJ2-7
D gene: .
clone size: .
CDR3 DNA: TGTGCCAGCGGGCAGTCCACCCCCTCCTACGAGCAGTACTTC
CDR3 protein: CASGQSTPSYEQYF

V gene: TRBV5-6
J gene: TRBJ2-1
D gene: .
clone size: .
CDR3 DNA: TGTGCCAGCAGCCACCGGGGAGTCTACAATGAGCAGTTCTTC
CDR3 protein: CASSHRGVYNEQFF

V gene: TRBV21-1
J gene: TRBJ1-4
D gene: .
clone size: .
CDR3 DNA: TGTGCCAGCAGCTCCAATCCCGGGACAACTAATGAAAAACTGTTTTTT
CDR3 protein: CASSSNPGTTNEKLFF

V gene: TRBV3-1/TRBV3-2
J gene: TRBJ2-1
D gene: .
clone size: .
CDR3 DNA: TGTGCCAGCAGTTTCCTAGCGTCCTACAATGAGCAGTTCTTC
CDR3 protein: CASSFLASYNEQFF

V gene: TRBV6-6
J gene: TRBJ2-7
D gene: TRBD2
clone size: .
CDR3 DNA: TGTGCCAGCAGTACTAGCGGGGGCCCCTACGAGCAGTACTTC
CDR3 protein: CASSTSGGPYEQYF

V gene: TRBV6-5
J gene: TRBJ2-2
D gene: .
clone size: few
CDR3 DNA: TGTGCCAGCAGTCTAAATGCCAACAGGGTGGGGGAGCTGTTTTTT
CDR3 protein: CASSLNANRVGELFF

V gene: TRBV4-2
J gene: TRBJ2-6
D gene: .
clone size: .
CDR3 DNA: TGTGCCAGCAGCCAAGGGTTTATAACCACTTCTGGGGCCAACGTCCTGACTTTC
CDR3 protein: CASSQGFITTSGANVLTF

V gene: TRBV6-2/TRBV6-3
J gene: TRBJ1-1
D gene: .
clone size: .
CDR3 DNA: TGTGCCAGCAGTTACGGGGGGGAGGTGAACACTGAAGCTTTCTTT
CDR3 protein: CASSYGGEVNTEAFF

V gene: TRBV24-1
J gene: TRBJ2-3
D gene: .
clone size: once
CDR3 DNA: TGTGCCACCAGTGATGGGAGGGGGTACCCCGATACGCAGTATTTT
CDR3 protein: CATSDGRGYPDTQYF

V gene: TRBV7-9
J gene: TRBJ1-3
D gene: TRBD1
clone size: few
CDR3 DNA: TGTGCCAGCAGTTGGGGACAGGGAACCGGAAACACCATATATTTT
CDR3 protein: CASSWGQGTGNTIYF

V gene: TRBV6-6
J gene: TRBJ1-1
D gene: .
clone size: .
CDR3 DNA: TGTGCCAGCAGTCGACTCGGGATTTCTCGTGCTCGGAACACTGAAGCTTTCTTT
CDR3 protein: CASSRLGISRARNTEAFF

V gene: TRBV14
J gene: TRBJ2-3
D gene: TRBD2
clone size: .
CDR3 DNA: TGTGCCAGCAGCCAAAATAGCGGGAGGGCCTATACAGATACGCAGTATTTT
CDR3 protein: CASSQNSGRAYTDTQYF